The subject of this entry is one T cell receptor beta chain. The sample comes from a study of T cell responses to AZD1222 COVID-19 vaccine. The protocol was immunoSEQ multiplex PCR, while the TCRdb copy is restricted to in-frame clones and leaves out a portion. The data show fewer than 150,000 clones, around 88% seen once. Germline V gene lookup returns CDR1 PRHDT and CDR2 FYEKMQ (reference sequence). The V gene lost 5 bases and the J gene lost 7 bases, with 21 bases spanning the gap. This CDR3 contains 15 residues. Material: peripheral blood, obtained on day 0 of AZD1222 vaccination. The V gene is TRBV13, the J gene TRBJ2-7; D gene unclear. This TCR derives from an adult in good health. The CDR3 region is CASSRYSAPKVEQYF. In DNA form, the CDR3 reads TGTGCCAGCAGCAGATATTCGGCCCCGAAGGTGGAGCAGTACTTC.